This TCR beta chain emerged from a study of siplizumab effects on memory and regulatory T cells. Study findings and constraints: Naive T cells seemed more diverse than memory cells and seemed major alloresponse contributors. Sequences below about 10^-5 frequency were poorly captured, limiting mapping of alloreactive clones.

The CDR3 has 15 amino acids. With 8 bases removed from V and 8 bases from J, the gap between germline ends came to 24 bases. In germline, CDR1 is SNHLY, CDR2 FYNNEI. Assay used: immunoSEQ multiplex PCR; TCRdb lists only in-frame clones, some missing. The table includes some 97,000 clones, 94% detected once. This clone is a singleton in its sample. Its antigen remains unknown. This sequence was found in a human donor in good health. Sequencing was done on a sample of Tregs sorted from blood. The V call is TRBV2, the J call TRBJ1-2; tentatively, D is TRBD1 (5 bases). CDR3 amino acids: CASDSLRTQSPGYTF. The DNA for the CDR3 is TGTGCCAGCGACAGCCTCAGGACTCAATCTCCGGGCTACACCTTC.